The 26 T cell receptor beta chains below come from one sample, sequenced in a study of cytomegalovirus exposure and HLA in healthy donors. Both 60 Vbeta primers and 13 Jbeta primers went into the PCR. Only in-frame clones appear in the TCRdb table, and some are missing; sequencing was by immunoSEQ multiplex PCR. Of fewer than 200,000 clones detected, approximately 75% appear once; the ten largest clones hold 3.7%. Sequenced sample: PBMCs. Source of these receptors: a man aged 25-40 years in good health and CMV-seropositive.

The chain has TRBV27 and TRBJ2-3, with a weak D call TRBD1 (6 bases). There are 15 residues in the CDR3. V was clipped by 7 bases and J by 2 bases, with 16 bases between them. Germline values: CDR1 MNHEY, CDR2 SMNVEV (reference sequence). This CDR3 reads CASTFQGGSTDTQYF. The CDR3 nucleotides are TGTGCCAGCACCTTCCAAGGGGGATCCACAGATACGCAGTATTTT.

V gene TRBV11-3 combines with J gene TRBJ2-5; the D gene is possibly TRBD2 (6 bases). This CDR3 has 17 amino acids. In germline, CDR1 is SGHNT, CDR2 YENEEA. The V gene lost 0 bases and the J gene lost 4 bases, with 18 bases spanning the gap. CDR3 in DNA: TGTGCCAGCAGCTTAGATCGGCCAGGGACTGGGGGAGAGACCCAGTACTTC. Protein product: CASSLDRPGTGGETQYF. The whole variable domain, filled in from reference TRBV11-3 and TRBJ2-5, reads EAGVVQSPRYKIIEKKQPVAFWCNPISGHNTLYWYLQNLGQGPELLIRYENEEAVDDSQLPKDRFSAERLKGVDSTLKIQPAELGDSAVYLCASSLDRPGTGGETQYFGPGTRLLVL.

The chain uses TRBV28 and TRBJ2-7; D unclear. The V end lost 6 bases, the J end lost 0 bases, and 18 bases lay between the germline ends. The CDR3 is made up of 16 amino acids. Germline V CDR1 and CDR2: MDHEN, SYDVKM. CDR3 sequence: CASSRTPGRSSYEQYF. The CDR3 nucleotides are TGTGCCAGCAGCCGAACCCCCGGTAGAAGCTCCTACGAGCAGTACTTC.

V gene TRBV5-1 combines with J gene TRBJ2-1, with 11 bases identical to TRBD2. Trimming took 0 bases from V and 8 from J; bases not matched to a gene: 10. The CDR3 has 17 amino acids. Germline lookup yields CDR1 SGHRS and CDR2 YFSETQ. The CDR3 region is CASSLGVTSGGSYEQFF. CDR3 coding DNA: TGCGCCAGCAGCTTGGGGGTAACTAGCGGGGGATCTTATGAGCAGTTCTTC.

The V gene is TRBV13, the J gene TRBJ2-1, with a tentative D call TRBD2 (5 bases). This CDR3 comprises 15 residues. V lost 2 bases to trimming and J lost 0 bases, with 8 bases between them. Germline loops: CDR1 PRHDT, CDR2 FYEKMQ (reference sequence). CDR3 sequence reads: CASSLMGSSYNEQFF. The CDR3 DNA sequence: TGTGCCAGCAGCTTAATGGGGAGCTCCTACAATGAGCAGTTCTTC.

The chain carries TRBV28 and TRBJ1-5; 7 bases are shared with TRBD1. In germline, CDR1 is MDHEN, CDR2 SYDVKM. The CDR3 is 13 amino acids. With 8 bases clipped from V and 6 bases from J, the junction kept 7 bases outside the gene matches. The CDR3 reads CASSRDSGQPQHF. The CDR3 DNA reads TGTGCCAGCTCGCGGGACAGCGGTCAGCCCCAGCATTTT.

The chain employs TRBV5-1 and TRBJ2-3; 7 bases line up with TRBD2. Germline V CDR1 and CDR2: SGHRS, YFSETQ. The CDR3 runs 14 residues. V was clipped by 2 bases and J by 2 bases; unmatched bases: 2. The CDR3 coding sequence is TGCGCCAGCAGCTTAGCGGGAACCACAGATACGCAGTATTTT. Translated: CASSLAGTTDTQYF.

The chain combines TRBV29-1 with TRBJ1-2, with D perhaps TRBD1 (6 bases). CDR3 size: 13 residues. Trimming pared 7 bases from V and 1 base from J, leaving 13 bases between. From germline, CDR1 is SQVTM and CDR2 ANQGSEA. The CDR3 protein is CSARQALNYGYTF. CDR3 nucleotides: TGCAGCGCCCGACAGGCTCTTAACTATGGCTACACCTTC.

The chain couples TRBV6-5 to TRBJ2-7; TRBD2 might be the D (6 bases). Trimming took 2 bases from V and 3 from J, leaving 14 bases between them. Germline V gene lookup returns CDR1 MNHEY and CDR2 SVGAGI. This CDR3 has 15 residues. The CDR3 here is CASSYGTPKSYEQYF. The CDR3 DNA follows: TGTGCCAGCAGTTACGGGACTCCAAAAAGCTACGAGCAGTACTTC.

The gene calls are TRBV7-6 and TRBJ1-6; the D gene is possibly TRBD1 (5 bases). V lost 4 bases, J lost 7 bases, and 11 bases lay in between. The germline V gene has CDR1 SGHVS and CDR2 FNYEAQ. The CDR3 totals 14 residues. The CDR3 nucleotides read TGTGCCAGCAGCTCCCTACAGGAAAATTCACCCCTCCACTTT. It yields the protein CASSSLQENSPLHF.

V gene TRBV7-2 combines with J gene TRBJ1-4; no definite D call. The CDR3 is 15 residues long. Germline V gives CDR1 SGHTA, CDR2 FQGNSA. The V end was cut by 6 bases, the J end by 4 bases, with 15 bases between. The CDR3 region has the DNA TGTGCCAGCAGTCAAGCATTCGAGGATAATGAAAAACTGTTTTTT. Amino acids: CASSQAFEDNEKLFF.

As DNA, the CDR3 is TGTGCCAGCAGCCTTACTACAGGGAGCCACGGGGAGCTGTTTTTT. Translation gives CASSLTTGSHGELFF. V is TRBV9 and J is TRBJ2-2, with a possible D match to TRBD1 (6 bases). The germline V gene encodes CDR1 SGDLS and CDR2 YYNGEE. Trimming took 4 bases from V and 7 from J, leaving 17 bases between them. This CDR3 has 15 amino acids.

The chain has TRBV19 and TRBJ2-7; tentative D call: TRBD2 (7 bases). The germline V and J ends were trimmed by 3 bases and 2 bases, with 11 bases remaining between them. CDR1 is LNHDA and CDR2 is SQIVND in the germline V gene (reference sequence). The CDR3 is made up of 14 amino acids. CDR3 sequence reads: CASSIGGPPYEQYF. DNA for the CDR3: TGTGCCAGTAGTATCGGGGGGCCGCCCTACGAGCAGTACTTC.

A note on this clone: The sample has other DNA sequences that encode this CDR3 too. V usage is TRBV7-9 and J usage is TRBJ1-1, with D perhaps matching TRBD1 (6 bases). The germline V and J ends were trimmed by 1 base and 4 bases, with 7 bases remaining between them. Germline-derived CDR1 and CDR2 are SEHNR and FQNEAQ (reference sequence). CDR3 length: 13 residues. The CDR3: CASSLGGGTEAFF. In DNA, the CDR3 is TGTGCCAGCAGCTTAGGAGGGGGCACTGAAGCTTTCTTT.

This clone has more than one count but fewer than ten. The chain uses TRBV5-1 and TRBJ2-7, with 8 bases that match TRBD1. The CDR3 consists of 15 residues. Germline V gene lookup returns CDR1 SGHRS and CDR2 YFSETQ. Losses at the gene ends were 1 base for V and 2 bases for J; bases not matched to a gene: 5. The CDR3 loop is CASSLQGAVPYEQYF. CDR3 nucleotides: TGCGCCAGCAGCTTGCAGGGGGCGGTACCCTACGAGCAGTACTTC.

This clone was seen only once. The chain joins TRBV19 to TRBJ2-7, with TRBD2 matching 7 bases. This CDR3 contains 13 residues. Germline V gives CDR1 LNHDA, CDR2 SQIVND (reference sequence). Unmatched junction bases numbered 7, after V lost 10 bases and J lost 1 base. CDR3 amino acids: CATAPSGSYEQYF. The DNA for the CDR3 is TGTGCCACTGCCCCTAGCGGTTCCTACGAGCAGTACTTC.

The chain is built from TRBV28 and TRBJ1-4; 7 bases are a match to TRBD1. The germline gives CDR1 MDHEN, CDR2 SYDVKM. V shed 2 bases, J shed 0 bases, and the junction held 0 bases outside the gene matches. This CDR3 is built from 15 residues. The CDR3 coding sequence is TGTGCCAGCAGTTTAGGGACAGCAACTAATGAAAAACTGTTTTTT. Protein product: CASSLGTATNEKLFF.

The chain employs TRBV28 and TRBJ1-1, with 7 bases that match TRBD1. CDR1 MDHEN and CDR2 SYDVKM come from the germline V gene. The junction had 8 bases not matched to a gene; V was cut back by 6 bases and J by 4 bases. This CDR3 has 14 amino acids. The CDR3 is CASSQTGLGTEAFF. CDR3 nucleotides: TGTGCCAGCAGCCAGACAGGGTTAGGCACTGAAGCTTTCTTT.

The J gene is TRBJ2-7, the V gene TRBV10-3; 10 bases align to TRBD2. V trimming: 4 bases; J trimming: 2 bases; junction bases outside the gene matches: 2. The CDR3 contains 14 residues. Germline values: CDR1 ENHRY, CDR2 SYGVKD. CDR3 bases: TGTGCCATCAGTGCTAGCGGGGGAACCTACGAGCAGTACTTC. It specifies CAISASGGTYEQYF.

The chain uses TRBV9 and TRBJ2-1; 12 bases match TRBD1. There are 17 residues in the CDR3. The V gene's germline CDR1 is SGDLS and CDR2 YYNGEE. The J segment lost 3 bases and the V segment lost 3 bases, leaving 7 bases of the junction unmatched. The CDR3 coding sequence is TGTGCCAGCAGCGCCGGGACAGGGGGCCCCTTCTACAATGAGCAGTTCTTC. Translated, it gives CASSAGTGGPFYNEQFF. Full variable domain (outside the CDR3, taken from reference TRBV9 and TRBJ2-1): DSGVTQTPKHLITATGQRVTLRCSPRSGDLSVYWYQQSLDQGLQFLIQYYNGEERAKGNILERFSAQQFPDLHSELNLSSLELGDSALYFCASSAGTGGPFYNEQFFGPGTRLTVL.

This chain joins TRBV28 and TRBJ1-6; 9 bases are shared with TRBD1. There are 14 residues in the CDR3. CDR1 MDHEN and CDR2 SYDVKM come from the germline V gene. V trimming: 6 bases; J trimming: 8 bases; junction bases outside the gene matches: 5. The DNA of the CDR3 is TGTGCCAGCAGCACAGGGGGCCGAGATTCACCCCTCCACTTT. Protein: CASSTGGRDSPLHF.

The CDR3 loop reads CAWSEGGPGELFF. In nucleotides, the CDR3 is TGTGCCTGGAGTGAGGGGGGGCCCGGGGAGCTGTTTTTT. The chain is built from TRBV30 and TRBJ2-2; maybe TRBD2 (7 bases). The CDR3 has 13 amino acids. Germline V gene sequence: CDR1 GTSNPN, CDR2 SVGIG (reference sequence). Trimming removed 1 base from V and 6 bases from J, with 9 bases in between. The variable domain in full, completed from reference TRBV30 and TRBJ2-2, reads SQTIHQWPATLVQPVGSPLSLECTVEGTSNPNLYWYRQAAGRGLQLLFYSVGIGQISSEVPQNLSASRPQDRQFILSSKKLLLSDSGFYLCAWSEGGPGELFFGEGSRLTVL.

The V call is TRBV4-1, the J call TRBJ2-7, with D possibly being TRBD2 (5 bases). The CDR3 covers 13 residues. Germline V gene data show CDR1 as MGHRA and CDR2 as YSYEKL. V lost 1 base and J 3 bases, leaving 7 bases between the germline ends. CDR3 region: CASSQGGNYEQYF. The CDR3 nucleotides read TGCGCCAGCAGCCAAGGAGGGAACTACGAGCAGTACTTC.

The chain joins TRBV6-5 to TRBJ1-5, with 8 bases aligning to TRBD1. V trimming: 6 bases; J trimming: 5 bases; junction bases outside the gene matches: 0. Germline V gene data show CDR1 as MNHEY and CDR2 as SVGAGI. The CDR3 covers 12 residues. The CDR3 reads CASRTGDQPQHF. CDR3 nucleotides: TGTGCCAGCAGGACAGGGGATCAGCCCCAGCATTTT.

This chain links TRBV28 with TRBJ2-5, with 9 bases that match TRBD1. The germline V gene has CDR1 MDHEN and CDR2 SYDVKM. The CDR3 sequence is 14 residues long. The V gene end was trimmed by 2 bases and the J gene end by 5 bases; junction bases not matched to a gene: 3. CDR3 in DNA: TGTGCCAGCAGTTTAGGGGGACAGGGCGAGACCCAGTACTTC. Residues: CASSLGGQGETQYF.

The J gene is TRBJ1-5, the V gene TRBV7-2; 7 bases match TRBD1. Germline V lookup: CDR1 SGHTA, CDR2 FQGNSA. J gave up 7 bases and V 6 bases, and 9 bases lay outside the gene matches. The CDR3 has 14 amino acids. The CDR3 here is CASRLTGQGQPQHF. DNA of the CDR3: TGTGCCAGCAGGCTGACAGGGCAGGGACAGCCCCAGCATTTT.